This T cell receptor beta chain is from a study of shared clonotypes between healthy human individuals. Study-level information: A couple of women and a few men aged 18 to 49 made up the donors. Study outcomes and limitations: A generally larger estimated richness was seen in naive subsets than in memory subsets. Rarefaction showed that sequencing of sorted subsets was incomplete (despite large depth).

A note on this clone: Its matching antigen is unknown.

Germline V gene sequence: CDR1 ENHRY, CDR2 SYGVKD. The ends were cut back, 0 bases at V and 4 bases at J, with 15 bases in the middle. CDR3 length: 16 amino acids. Data came from immunoSEQ multiplex PCR; TCRdb stores just in-frame clones and leaves some out. This sample yields some 2 million clones, of which 85% to 95% are seen a single time; approximately 0.13% belongs to the top ten. The chain couples TRBV10-3 to TRBJ1-1; D possibly corresponds to TRBD1 (5 bases). The TCR originated in a man younger than 30 in good health. Sequencing used naive CD4+ T cells sorted from blood. The subset was: CD45RA+ positively selected. The CDR3 sequence: CAISESGRASSTEAFF. In DNA, the CDR3 is TGTGCCATCAGTGAGTCTGGCAGGGCATCGAGCACTGAAGCTTTCTTT.